The clone carrying this TCR beta chain showed up just a few times. Diagnostic conclusions were grounded in clinical symptoms, serum thyroxine, TRAb, thyroid ultrasound and orbital computed tomography. This sample was taken from a study of Graves' ophthalmopathy and Graves' hyperthyroidism. Beta-chain TCR CDR3 regions were amplified from RNA transcripts. HTBI primers served in a first-round RT-PCR, which a second-round multiplex PCR followed. TCRdb ran MiXCR on the multiplex PCR reads and lists one entry per CDR3 protein. The data show 300,000 or so distinct CDR3 sequences, with about a sixth seen just once and roughly an eighth held by the top ten. There are 15 residues in the CDR3. Germline CDR1 is MGHRA and CDR2 is YSYEKL. V shed 5 bases, J shed 0 bases, and the junction held 4 bases outside the gene matches.

The sequence was collected from an adult man with Graves' ophthalmopathy. V gene TRBV4-1 combines with J gene TRBJ1-1; TRBD1 agrees at 9 bases. The source material was peripheral blood. CDR3 residues: CASSSNRGLNTEAFF. The CDR3 DNA sequence: TGCGCCAGCAGCTCGAACAGGGGGCTGAACACTGAAGCTTTCTTT.